A selection of T cell receptor beta chains follows, all from one sample in a study of vaccination and CD4 T cells after COVID-19. Their cognate antigens are unknown. MiXCR, run by TCRdb on the PCR reads, gives a single entry per CDR3 protein. The sample includes about 14,000 distinct CDR3 sequences, 52% of them seen just once. Source material: CD4+ T cells from blood, cultured in vitro. The source of these receptors is a human donor who had recovered from COVID-19. The CDR3 runs from the conserved cysteine through the conserved F or W. D genes are given only for firm matches. Clone size appears in some rows only: once, few, many, or a class for an expanded clone.

V: TRBV7-9; D: TRBD2; size: .; J: TRBJ2-7; length: 13; DNA: TGTGCCAGCAGCTTTGGGACTAGCCACGAGCAGTACTTC; CDR3: CASSFGTSHEQYF
V: TRBV20-1; D: .; size: .; J: TRBJ1-2; length: 12; DNA: TGCAGTGCTAGCCAGGGTTCCTATGGCTACACCTTC; CDR3: CSASQGSYGYTF
V: TRBV29-1; D: .; size: .; J: TRBJ1-2; length: 13; DNA: TGCAGTGTAACCCCATGGGGGGCGGATGGCTACACCTTC; CDR3: CSVTPWGADGYTF
V: TRBV6-5; D: TRBD1; size: few; J: TRBJ1-2; length: 17; DNA: TGTGCCAGCAGTTCGCCGGGACAGGGAGAAGCTAACTATGGCTACACCTTC; CDR3: CASSSPGQGEANYGYTF
V: TRBV28; D: .; size: few; J: TRBJ1-4; length: 15; DNA: TGTGCCAGCAGTCCCTCGTGGGGGTTGGGTGAAAAACTGTTTTTT; CDR3: CASSPSWGLGEKLFF
V: TRBV7-2; D: .; size: few; J: TRBJ2-5; length: 14; DNA: TGTGCCAGCAGCTCCTTACAGGGTCGGGAGACCCAGTACTTC; CDR3: CASSSLQGRETQYF
V: TRBV7-8; D: TRBD1; size: .; J: TRBJ2-5; length: 14; DNA: TGTGCCAGCAGACATGGGACAGGGCTGGAGACCCAGTACTTC; CDR3: CASRHGTGLETQYF
V: TRBV4-2; D: .; size: .; J: TRBJ2-3; length: 17; DNA: TGTGCCAGCAGCCAAGATTACCGGGATTGGAGCACAGATACGCAGTATTTT; CDR3: CASSQDYRDWSTDTQYF
V: TRBV29-1; D: .; size: .; J: TRBJ2-3; length: 13; DNA: TGCAGCGTTGAAGAAGGCAGCACAGATACGCAGTATTTT; CDR3: CSVEEGSTDTQYF
V: TRBV7-2; D: TRBD2; size: .; J: TRBJ2-7; length: 16; DNA: TGTGCCAGCAGCTTAGTACCAGCGGGAGTGGGTTACGAGCAGTACTTC; CDR3: CASSLVPAGVGYEQYF
V: TRBV19; D: .; size: .; J: TRBJ2-5; length: 14; DNA: TGTGCCAGTAGTAAGGGCCTTCGTCAAGAGACCCAGTACTTC; CDR3: CASSKGLRQETQYF
V: TRBV28; D: .; size: .; J: TRBJ1-2; length: 13; DNA: TGTGCCAGCAGTTTTTGGGGGATCAATGGCTACACCTTC; CDR3: CASSFWGINGYTF
V: TRBV6-1; D: .; size: medium-sized; J: TRBJ2-5; length: 14; DNA: TGTGCCAGCAGCGGACAGGGAGGGTCAGAGACCCAGTACTTC; CDR3: CASSGQGGSETQYF
V: TRBV20-1; D: .; size: few; J: TRBJ2-3; length: 17; DNA: TGCAGTGCTAGGGATCCGCGGAGCGGAGGGGGCACAGATACGCAGTATTTT; CDR3: CSARDPRSGGGTDTQYF
V: TRBV19; D: .; size: .; J: TRBJ2-2; length: 14; DNA: TGTGCCAGTAGTATGGGGGGGGCGCCCGGGGAGCTGTTTTTT; CDR3: CASSMGGAPGELFF
V: TRBV20-1; D: .; size: .; J: TRBJ2-3; length: 15; DNA: TGCAGTGCTAGAGGTCGGGGTAGTGGCACAGATACGCAGTATTTT; CDR3: CSARGRGSGTDTQYF
V: TRBV20-1; D: TRBD1; size: .; J: TRBJ1-4; length: 15; DNA: TGCAGTGCTACAGGAAGAACAGGGGGCTATGAGAAACTGTTTTTT; CDR3: CSATGRTGGYEKLFF
V: TRBV9; D: .; size: once; J: TRBJ1-5; length: 15; DNA: TGTGCCAGTAGCGCCACGGGGGGAATCGGCCAGCCCCAGCATTTT; CDR3: CASSATGGIGQPQHF
V: TRBV6-1; D: .; size: .; J: TRBJ1-5; length: 15; DNA: TGTGCCAGCGAGCCAGGTGTATATGGCAATCAGCCCCAGCATTTT; CDR3: CASEPGVYGNQPQHF
V: TRBV27; D: .; size: .; J: TRBJ2-1; length: 14; DNA: TGTGCCAGTTCGGGGAGGCGTGGAGTCAATGAGCAGTTCTTC; CDR3: CASSGRRGVNEQFF
V: TRBV11-1; D: .; size: .; J: TRBJ1-2; length: 14; DNA: TGTGCCAGCAGCAATGTTAACCTCCCCAGTGGCTACACCTTC; CDR3: CASSNVNLPSGYTF
V: TRBV20-1; D: TRBD2; size: .; J: TRBJ2-1; length: 16; DNA: TGCAGTGCTAGACAGCCGGGACTAGCGGGAGAGAGTGAGCAGTTCTTC; CDR3: CSARQPGLAGESEQFF
V: TRBV5-1; D: .; size: .; J: TRBJ1-2; length: 13; DNA: TGCGCCAGCAGCCCGCCCGGGGGGCAGGGCTACACCTTC; CDR3: CASSPPGGQGYTF
V: TRBV19; D: TRBD1; size: .; J: TRBJ2-5; length: 19; DNA: TGTGCCAGTTCTTCCCGTTGGGGGACAGGGGGCGGCCGTCAAGAGACCCAGTACTTC; CDR3: CASSSRWGTGGGRQETQYF
V: TRBV18; D: .; size: .; J: TRBJ2-3; length: 14; DNA: TGTGCCAGCTCACCACCAGCCACCACAGATACGCAGTATTTT; CDR3: CASSPPATTDTQYF
V: TRBV20-1; D: .; size: .; J: TRBJ2-3; length: 14; DNA: TGCAGTGCTAGAGGGGGGGCCACACTAGATACGCAGTATTTT; CDR3: CSARGGATLDTQYF
V: TRBV2; D: .; size: .; J: TRBJ2-7; length: 13; DNA: TGTGCCAGCATGCGAGCGTCGCCCTACGAGCAGTACTTC; CDR3: CASMRASPYEQYF
V: TRBV21-1; D: .; size: .; J: TRBJ1-2; length: 15; DNA: TGTGCCAGCAGCAAAGGTGGAACCCCCGTACCGGGCTACACCTTC; CDR3: CASSKGGTPVPGYTF
V: TRBV14; D: .; size: .; J: TRBJ2-1; length: 14; DNA: TGTGCCAGCAGCCAAGATGGGTTCTACAATGAGCAGTTCTTC; CDR3: CASSQDGFYNEQFF
V: TRBV6-2/TRBV6-3; D: .; size: .; J: TRBJ2-1; length: 15; DNA: TGTGCCAGCAGCTCGGCGGGGGCCGGGGGGAATGAGCAGTTCTTC; CDR3: CASSSAGAGGNEQFF
V: TRBV5-1; D: .; size: .; J: TRBJ1-1; length: 14; DNA: TGCGCCAGCAGCTTGAGTCGGGGGAACACTGAAGCTTTCTTT; CDR3: CASSLSRGNTEAFF
V: TRBV2; D: .; size: few; J: TRBJ2-5; length: 15; DNA: TGTGCCAGCAGGCGACAGGCCTCACACCAAGAGACCCAGTACTTC; CDR3: CASRRQASHQETQYF
V: TRBV7-9; D: .; size: .; J: TRBJ2-3; length: 15; DNA: TGTGCCAGCAGCTTGGAAAGGCCAGGGACAGATACGCAGTATTTT; CDR3: CASSLERPGTDTQYF